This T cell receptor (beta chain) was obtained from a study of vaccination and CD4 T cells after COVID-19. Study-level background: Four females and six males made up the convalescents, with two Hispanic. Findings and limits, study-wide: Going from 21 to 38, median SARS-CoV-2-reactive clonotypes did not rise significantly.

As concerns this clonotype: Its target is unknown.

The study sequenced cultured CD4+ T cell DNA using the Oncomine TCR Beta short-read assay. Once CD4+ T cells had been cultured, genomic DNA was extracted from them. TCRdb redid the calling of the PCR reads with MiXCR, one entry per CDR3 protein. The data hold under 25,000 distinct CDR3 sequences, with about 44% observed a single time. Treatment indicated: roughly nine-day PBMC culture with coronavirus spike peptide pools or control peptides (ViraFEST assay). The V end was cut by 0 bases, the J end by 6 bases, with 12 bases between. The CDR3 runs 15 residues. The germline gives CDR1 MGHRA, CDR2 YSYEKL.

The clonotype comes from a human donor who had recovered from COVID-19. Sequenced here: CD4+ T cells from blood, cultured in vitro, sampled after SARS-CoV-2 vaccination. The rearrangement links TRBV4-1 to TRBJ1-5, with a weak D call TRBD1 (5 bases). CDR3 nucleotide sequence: TGCGCCAGCAGCCAAGAGGGGGAAGTTGGTCAGCCCCAGCATTTT. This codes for CASSQEGEVGQPQHF.